The 20 T cell receptor beta chains below all came from one sample that was sequenced in a study of shared clonotypes between healthy human individuals. Produced via immunoSEQ multiplex PCR; TCRdb's table is partial and in-frame only. This table holds roughly 1,100,000 clones, under 80% found once. The sequenced sample consisted of memory CD4+ T cells sorted from blood. Described subset: CD45RA-negative fraction. The receptors originated from a man between 18 and 35 years old in good health.

This rearrangement joins TRBV5-5 to TRBJ2-2; a weak D match, TRBD1 (6 bases). V shed 2 bases and J shed 6 bases, with 17 bases lying between them. The CDR3 spans 16 residues. In germline, CDR1 is SGHKS, CDR2 YYEKEE (reference sequence). This CDR3 reads CASSFAGTPTPGELFF. The CDR3 coding sequence is TGTGCCAGCAGCTTCGCCGGGACACCCACCCCCGGGGAGCTGTTTTTT.

The chain links TRBV14 to TRBJ2-3; 8 nucleotides align to TRBD1. The CDR3 length is 15 residues. Germline CDR1 SGHDN, CDR2 FVKESK. V lost 2 bases, J lost 2 bases, and 3 bases stayed unmatched. CDR3 sequence (DNA): TGTGCCAGCAGCCAATACAGGGGGAACACAGATACGCAGTATTTT. Its translation: CASSQYRGNTDTQYF.

The DNA of the CDR3 is TGTGCCAGCAGCGCTACAGGGGGGTCGAATGAAAAACTGTTTTTT. Protein product: CASSATGGSNEKLFF. The gene calls are TRBV9 and TRBJ1-4, with 8 bases identical to TRBD1. Losses at the gene ends were 3 bases for V and 5 bases for J; bases not matched to a gene: 6. This CDR3 contains 15 residues. Germline assignment: CDR1 SGDLS and CDR2 YYNGEE. Supplemented by reference TRBV9 and TRBJ1-4, the full variable domain reads DSGVTQTPKHLITATGQRVTLRCSPRSGDLSVYWYQQSLDQGLQFLIQYYNGEERAKGNILERFSAQQFPDLHSELNLSSLELGDSALYFCASSATGGSNEKLFFGSGTQLSVL.

The CDR3 region is CASSIADSGANVLTF. The DNA of the CDR3 is TGTGCCAGTAGTATTGCGGATTCTGGGGCCAACGTCCTGACTTTC. The rearrangement links TRBV19 to TRBJ2-6; D is ambiguous. Germline V gene lookup returns CDR1 LNHDA and CDR2 SQIVND (reference sequence). V lost 3 bases to trimming and J lost 1 base, with 7 bases between them. The CDR3 contains 15 residues.

The V gene is TRBV7-3, the J gene TRBJ2-2; TRBD1 is a possible D gene (5 bases). The germline gives CDR1 SGHTA, CDR2 FQGTGA. There are 16 residues in the CDR3. Trimming shortened V by 4 bases and J by 0 bases, and 12 bases separated the two germline ends. The CDR3 is CASSSGRTPNTGELFF. As DNA, the CDR3 is TGTGCCAGCAGCTCAGGAAGGACACCGAACACCGGGGAGCTGTTTTTT.

This clone was seen at least ten times. The identical CDR3 is also encoded by other nucleotide sequences in the sample. J is TRBJ1-1 and V is TRBV11-2, with TRBD1 identical over 7 bases. Losses at the gene ends were 4 bases for V and 1 base for J; bases not matched to a gene: 3. CDR3 length: 14 residues. The germline V gene has CDR1 SGHAT and CDR2 FQNNGV. The CDR3 DNA follows: TGTGCCAGCAGCTCGACAGGGTCGAACACTGAAGCTTTCTTT. It translates to CASSSTGSNTEAFF.

This clone was found once. The sample contains more than one DNA sequence encoding this CDR3. V gene TRBV18 combines with J gene TRBJ1-6; no clear D gene. This CDR3 comprises 15 residues. Trimming removed 3 bases from V and 1 base from J, with 7 bases in between. Germline loops: CDR1 KGHSH, CDR2 LQKENI. This chain's CDR3 is CASSPPGSYNSPLHF. The CDR3 DNA is TGTGCCAGCTCACCCCCCGGGTCCTATAATTCACCCCTCCACTTT.

The chain has TRBV7-2 and TRBJ1-2; D possibly corresponds to TRBD1 (5 bases). This CDR3 region has 16 residues. Germline V gene data show CDR1 as SGHTA and CDR2 as FQGNSA. V gave up 5 bases and J gave up 3 bases, with 19 bases separating them. DNA of the CDR3: TGTGCCAGCAGCCCCTCGGGGGGAAAGCAGTACTATGGCTACACCTTC. Amino acid sequence: CASSPSGGKQYYGYTF.

For the CDR3, the DNA is TGTGCCAGCAGCCTCCAGGTGGCGGGGCTAGGAAACACCATATATTTT. It is translated as CASSLQVAGLGNTIYF. V is TRBV5-4 and J is TRBJ1-3; D may be TRBD1 (5 bases). CDR3 length equals 16 residues. With 4 bases removed from V and 4 bases from J, the gap between germline ends came to 18 bases. Looked up from germline, CDR1 is SGHNT and CDR2 is YYREEE (reference sequence).

Only a few counts were recorded for this clone. V gene TRBV10-1 combines with J gene TRBJ1-4; D is possibly TRBD1 (5 bases). With 10 bases removed from V and 0 bases from J, the gap between germline ends came to 15 bases. The germline gives CDR1 WNHNN, CDR2 SYGVQD (reference sequence). This CDR3 comprises 15 residues. CDR3 in DNA: TGCGCCACCGGTCGCGAGGGGTCAACTAATGAAAAACTGTTTTTT. Its protein product is CATGREGSTNEKLFF.

The chain links TRBV9 to TRBJ2-5; 13 bases agree with TRBD2. Germline lookup yields CDR1 SGDLS and CDR2 YYNGEE. J was trimmed by 5 bases and V by 3 bases; bases with no gene match: 4. The CDR3 totals 15 residues. The CDR3 protein is CASSATSGRGETQYF. The CDR3 DNA reads TGTGCCAGCAGCGCTACTAGCGGGAGGGGGGAGACCCAGTACTTC.

The chain recombines TRBV4-2 with TRBJ2-5; tentatively, D is TRBD2 (6 bases). Trimming pared 0 bases from V and 4 bases from J, leaving 15 bases between. This CDR3 comprises 16 residues. Germline lookup yields CDR1 LGHNA and CDR2 YNFKEQ. As DNA, the CDR3 is TGTGCCAGCAGCCAAGAGTACAGCGGGTTTGGAGAGACCCAGTACTTC. Translating gives CASSQEYSGFGETQYF.

The chain joins TRBV2 to TRBJ2-7; perhaps TRBD1 as D (5 bases). CDR3 length: 14 amino acids. With 6 bases removed from V and 3 bases from J, the gap between germline ends came to 15 bases. Germline CDR1 SNHLY, CDR2 FYNNEI. The CDR3, as DNA: TGTGCCAGCAGCCCCCAGGGAAACCTCTACGAGCAGTACTTC. Translation: CASSPQGNLYEQYF.

The V gene is TRBV28, the J gene TRBJ1-1, with TRBD1 identical over 12 bases. The germline V gene encodes CDR1 MDHEN and CDR2 SYDVKM. The CDR3 runs 15 residues. V trimming: 8 bases; J trimming: 5 bases; junction bases outside the gene matches: 9. In DNA form, the CDR3 reads TGTGCCAGCCGCGGGACAGGGGGCTATGGGACTGAAGCTTTCTTT. Residues: CASRGTGGYGTEAFF.

The table lists this clone with a few counts. Other nucleotide sequences in the sample specify the same CDR3. The CDR3, as DNA: TGTGCCAGCAGCCCCCTCGGGAGCTCCTACAATGAGCAGTTCTTC. It is translated as CASSPLGSSYNEQFF. The chain employs TRBV9 and TRBJ2-1; the D gene is possibly TRBD2 (6 bases). Per the germline V gene, CDR1 is SGDLS and CDR2 is YYNGEE. The CDR3 loop spans 15 amino acids. The germline V and J ends were trimmed by 4 bases and 0 bases, with 11 bases remaining between them.

The V and J genes are TRBV2 and TRBJ2-3, with D perhaps being TRBD1 or TRBD2 (6 bases each). The CDR3 totals 14 residues. V was cut by 9 bases and J by 1 base, with 14 bases left in between. Germline V CDR1 and CDR2: SNHLY, FYNNEI. The DNA for the CDR3 is TGTGCCAGTGGGGGGCCTTCACGCACAGATACGCAGTATTTT. Its translation: CASGGPSRTDTQYF.

This clone was counted between two and nine times. The chain recombines TRBV6-6 with TRBJ1-6; D perhaps matches TRBD1 (5 bases). This CDR3 has 14 amino acids. V lost 3 bases and J lost 7, with 10 bases in between. CDR1 and CDR2 from the germline V gene are MNHNY and SVGAGI (reference sequence). The CDR3 sequence is CASSYSAGNSPLHF. The DNA for the CDR3 is TGTGCCAGCAGTTATAGCGCAGGGAATTCACCCCTCCACTTT.

This chain joins TRBV7-3 and TRBJ1-1; D is undetermined. Germline V gives CDR1 SGHTA, CDR2 FQGTGA. The CDR3 sequence is 15 residues long. Between the trimmed V and J ends, which lost 3 bases and 1 base, there was a span of 12 bases. This CDR3 is CASSLSYSRNTEAFF. In nucleotides, the CDR3 is TGTGCCAGCAGCTTGAGTTATTCCAGGAACACTGAAGCTTTCTTT.

The chain links TRBV5-1 to TRBJ2-7, with TRBD1 matching 7 bases. V lost 0 bases and J lost 0; bases outside the gene matches: 9. The CDR3 extends over 17 amino acids. CDR1 is SGHRS, CDR2 YFSETQ, per germline. CDR3 sequence (DNA): TGCGCCAGCAGCTTGGCCGGCTCGACAGGGTACTCCTACGAGCAGTACTTC. Translated: CASSLAGSTGYSYEQYF. Drawing the rest from reference TRBV5-1 and TRBJ2-7, the complete variable domain is KAGVTQTPRYLIKTRGQQVTLSCSPISGHRSVSWYQQTPGQGLQFLFEYFSETQRNKGNFPGRFSGRQFSNSRSEMNVSTLELGDSALYLCASSLAGSTGYSYEQYFGPGTRLTVT.

About this clone itself: The identical CDR3 is also encoded by other nucleotide sequences in the sample. The rearrangement joins TRBV5-1 to TRBJ1-4; 10 bases fit TRBD1. The V and J ends lost 0 bases and 0 bases, in that order; junction bases with no gene match: 2. CDR1 and CDR2 (germline): SGHRS, YFSETQ. The CDR3 extends over 17 amino acids. This chain's CDR3 is CASSLDGQGATNEKLFF. CDR3 DNA sequence: TGCGCCAGCAGCTTGGACGGACAGGGGGCAACTAATGAAAAACTGTTTTTT.